This T cell receptor (beta chain) appears in the sequencing data of a study of cytomegalovirus exposure and HLA in healthy donors. About this clone: Its antigen is still unknown.

Study results and caveats: An ancestry cluster, one associated with Asian ancestry, reportedly showed fewer N-insertions than the approximately 650-donor mean in a later analysis. In a later analysis, parvovirus B19, influenza, CMV and Epstein-Barr virus appeared linked to several top co-occurrence clusters. A likely sequencing artifact accounted for one observed cluster of highly shared sequence variants. Both high specificity and high sensitivity reportedly marked the classifier's diagnosis of cytomegalovirus status.

Germline V gene lookup returns CDR1 DFQATT and CDR2 SNEGSKA (reference sequence). The CDR3 is 11 residues long. V was cut by 7 bases and J by 2 bases, with 8 bases left in between. PCR involved 60 Vbeta and 13 Jbeta primers. Assay used: immunoSEQ multiplex PCR; TCRdb lists only in-frame clones, some missing. The sample shows around 100,000 clones, about 70% of them seen only once. This TCR was sampled from a man aged 45-65 years in good health and CMV-seropositive. This chain links TRBV20-1 with TRBJ2-5; TRBD1 might be the D (5 bases). Sequencing was done on a sample of PBMCs. CDR3 sequence (DNA): TGCAGTGGGCAGGGACAAGAGACCCAGTACTTC. It specifies CSGQGQETQYF.